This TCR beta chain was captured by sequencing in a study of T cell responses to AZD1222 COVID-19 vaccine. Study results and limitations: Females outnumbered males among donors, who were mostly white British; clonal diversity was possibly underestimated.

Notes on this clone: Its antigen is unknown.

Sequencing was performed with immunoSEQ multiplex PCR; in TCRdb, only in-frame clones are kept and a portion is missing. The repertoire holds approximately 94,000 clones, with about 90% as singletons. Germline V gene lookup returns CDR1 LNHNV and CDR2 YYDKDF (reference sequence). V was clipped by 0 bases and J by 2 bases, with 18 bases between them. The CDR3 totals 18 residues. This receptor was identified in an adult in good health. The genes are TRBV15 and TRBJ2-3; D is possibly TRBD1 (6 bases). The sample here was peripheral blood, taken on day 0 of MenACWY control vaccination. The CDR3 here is CATSRDMGAVGYTDTQYF. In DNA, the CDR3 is TGTGCCACCAGCAGAGATATGGGGGCGGTGGGGTACACAGATACGCAGTATTTT.